Given below is one TCR beta chain in context. Its antigen remains unidentified. A universal primer binding site was introduced by template switching. The final cDNA contained unique molecular identifiers. Via MiXCR, TCRdb re-called the 5' RACE reads, giving one row per CDR3 protein. The sample contains some 1,700,000 distinct CDR3 sequences, less than 40% of which appear only once. In germline, CDR1 is MGHRA, CDR2 YSYEKL. The CDR3 consists of 13 residues. Trimming shortened V by 3 bases and J by 3 bases, and 9 bases separated the two germline ends. These data come from a study of identical twins. The donor group consisted entirely of healthy Caucasians. Study-wide findings and caveats: Beta out-of-frame sequences showed weaker excess sharing between twins. Reduced insertions were recorded for abundant cord blood beta clonotypes, with no such pattern in memory repertoires.

The chain couples TRBV4-1 to TRBJ2-7; D call uncertain. The receptor's source is a newborn girl in good health. The source material was cord blood. The CDR3: CASSHGEDYEQYF. CDR3 sequence (DNA): TGCGCCAGCAGCCATGGGGAAGACTACGAGCAGTACTTC.